This note documents a single T cell receptor beta chain sequence. Antigen: not known. The data belong to a study of CD8 T cells in ankylosing spondylitis. In making TCR beta libraries, quantitative 5'-RACE with molecular barcodes was used. Using its own MiXCR run on the 5' RACE reads, TCRdb lists one record per CDR3 protein. The sample lists hundreds of thousands of distinct CDR3 sequences; over 9.5% were seen once. The study, taken as a whole, reports: Reported data indicate significant enrichment of disease-linked clones within matched ankylosing spondylitis synovial fluid. Seemingly distinctive of ankylosing spondylitis blood was a TCR beta motif formed by eight highly homologous variants. Reports of some motif variants in reactive arthritis synovial fluid and blood predate this one. CD8+ cells made up the disease-linked clones, which were relatively rare in peripheral blood.

Germline CDR1 is SGHKS and CDR2 is YYEKEE (reference sequence). V shed 3 bases, J shed 7 bases, and the junction held 8 bases outside the gene matches. The CDR3 length is 15 residues. This TCR was sampled from a male donor with ankylosing spondylitis. Input material: blood, either unsorted or a sorted T cell fraction (not recorded which). This chain joins TRBV5-5 and TRBJ2-3; 10 positions match TRBD2. CDR3 nucleotide sequence: TGTGCCAGCAGCTCAGGACTAGCGGACCCGAATACGCAGTATTTT. This codes for CASSSGLADPNTQYF.